These 14 T cell receptor beta chains came from one sample sequenced in a study of response to subunit inactivated influenza vaccine. TCRdb re-called the RT-PCR reads with MiXCR, one entry per CDR3 protein. The sample gives about 700,000 distinct CDR3 sequences, around 16% of which show up once; 11% is in the top ten. The input for sequencing was PBMCs from blood, taken about 11 days after vaccination. These receptors were taken from a man aged 45-60 years who received an inactivated influenza vaccine.

V is TRBV20-1 and J is TRBJ1-1; D remains ambiguous. CDR1 is DFQATT, CDR2 SNEGSKA, per germline (reference sequence). V dropped 0 bases and J dropped 0 bases, with 11 bases sitting between them. The CDR3 has 15 amino acids. CDR3 protein: CSARDLLRLNTEAFF. The DNA for the CDR3 is TGCAGTGCTAGAGACTTATTACGGCTGAACACTGAAGCTTTCTTT.

The sample holds many counts of this clonotype. This chain uses TRBV5-6 with TRBJ2-1, with 9 bases identical to TRBD1. Germline lookup yields CDR1 SGHDT and CDR2 YYEEEE. The CDR3 loop spans 16 amino acids. The junction had 10 bases not matched to a gene; V was cut back by 0 bases and J by 9 bases. CDR3 sequence reads: CASSLARDRAYSEQFF. Here the CDR3 DNA reads TGTGCCAGCAGCTTGGCCCGGGACAGGGCATATAGTGAGCAGTTCTTC. Based on the CDR3 plus reference TRBV5-6 and TRBJ2-1, the full variable domain is DAGVTQSPTHLIKTRGQQVTLRCSPKSGHDTVSWYQQALGQGPQFIFQYYEEEERQRGNFPDRFSGHQFPNYSSELNVNALLLGDSALYLCASSLARDRAYSEQFFGPGTRLTVL.

This clonotype appeared many times. The chain uses TRBV24-1 and TRBJ2-1; TRBD2 matches 9 bases. CDR3 length: 16 residues. Germline assignment: CDR1 KGHDR and CDR2 SFDVKD. J lost 8 bases, V lost 5 bases, and 12 bases had no gene match. Here the CDR3 reads CATSGRGGRVAYEQFF. CDR3 DNA: TGTGCCACCAGTGGGAGGGGCGGGAGGGTTGCCTATGAGCAGTTCTTC.

This clonotype showed up just a few times. The CDR3 is CASSPTAGNHYNEQFF. The CDR3 DNA follows: TGTGCCAGCTCACCCACAGCGGGAAACCATTACAATGAGCAGTTCTTC. V is TRBV18 and J is TRBJ2-1; TRBD2 agrees at 7 bases. Unmatched junction bases numbered 9, after V lost 3 bases and J lost 4 bases. The length of the CDR3 is 16 residues. CDR1 KGHSH and CDR2 LQKENI come from the germline V gene.

J is TRBJ2-1 and V is TRBV7-2, with D tentatively TRBD1 or TRBD2 (6 bases each). Germline CDR1 reads SGHTA; CDR2 reads FQGNSA. Between the trimmed V and J ends, which lost 5 bases and 7 bases, there was a span of 18 bases. This CDR3 has 15 amino acids. The CDR3 coding sequence is TGTGCCAGCAGCCAACAGGCGACAGGAGGGAATGAGCAGTTCTTC. Amino acids: CASSQQATGGNEQFF.

Many counts were recorded for this clonotype. The CDR3 sequence: CASSLSGTASEQYF. CDR3 nucleotide sequence: TGTGCCAGCAGCCTTAGCGGTACCGCCAGCGAGCAGTACTTC. This chain joins TRBV7-3 and TRBJ2-7; a possible D gene is TRBD2 (6 bases). The V and J ends lost 5 bases and 6 bases respectively, with 17 bases between them. The germline V gene has CDR1 SGHTA and CDR2 FQGTGA. There are 14 residues in the CDR3. Drawing the rest from reference TRBV7-3 and TRBJ2-7, the complete variable domain is GAGVSQTPSNKVTEKGKYVELRCDPISGHTALYWYRQSLGQGPEFLIYFQGTGAADDSGLPNDRFFAVRPEGSVSTLKIQRTERGDSAVYLCASSLSGTASEQYFGPGTRLTVT.

CDR3 sequence (DNA): TGCGCCAGCAGCTTGGGATTTGGGGGGAACCAAGAGACCCAGTACTTC. Its translation is CASSLGFGGNQETQYF. The V and J genes are TRBV5-1 and TRBJ2-5; D is perhaps TRBD2 (6 bases). Per the germline V gene, CDR1 is SGHRS and CDR2 is YFSETQ. Trimming cost V 0 bases and J 0 bases, with 12 bases left between them. CDR3 length: 16 residues.

The chain carries TRBV5-1 and TRBJ2-7; D is perhaps TRBD1 (6 bases). Trimming removed 0 bases at V and 5 bases at J, with 15 bases between. Germline-derived CDR1 and CDR2 are SGHRS and YFSETQ. The CDR3 loop spans 15 amino acids. The CDR3 region is CASSLGSQGYNEQYF. CDR3 bases: TGCGCCAGCAGCTTGGGTTCACAGGGCTACAACGAGCAGTACTTC.

The table lists this clonotype with many counts. This chain uses TRBV27 with TRBJ1-5, with a weak D call TRBD1 (6 bases). The germline V gene has CDR1 MNHEY and CDR2 SMNVEV (reference sequence). V lost 6 bases, J lost 4 bases, and 10 bases lay in between. The CDR3 is 13 amino acids. DNA of the CDR3: TGTGCCAGCAGCCCCGGACAGAATCAGCCCCAGCATTTT. It encodes CASSPGQNQPQHF.

The V call is TRBV5-1, the J call TRBJ2-2; the match to TRBD1 covers 8 bases. Germline-derived CDR1 and CDR2 are SGHRS and YFSETQ. The ends lost 4 bases at V and 10 bases at J; junction bases unmatched: 9. The CDR3 is made up of 14 amino acids. The DNA for the CDR3 is TGCGCCAGCAGCAGTGGGGACAGGTTTTTGGAGCTGTTTTTT. It encodes CASSSGDRFLELFF. The full variable domain, with the rest looked up from reference TRBV5-1 and TRBJ2-2, is KAGVTQTPRYLIKTRGQQVTLSCSPISGHRSVSWYQQTPGQGLQFLFEYFSETQRNKGNFPGRFSGRQFSNSRSEMNVSTLELGDSALYLCASSSGDRFLELFFGEGSRLTVL.

The chain joins TRBV5-1 to TRBJ2-5; D gene unclear. Germline assignment: CDR1 SGHRS and CDR2 YFSETQ. The CDR3 loop spans 14 amino acids. With 4 bases removed from V and 1 base from J, the gap between germline ends came to 11 bases. DNA for the CDR3: TGCGCCAGCAGCCCCGTCTCTCTCCAAGAGACCCAGTACTTC. This gives the protein CASSPVSLQETQYF.

This clonotype was detected only a few times. The chain carries TRBV9 and TRBJ2-3; 7 bases align to TRBD1. V shed 4 bases, J shed 0 bases, and the junction held 8 bases outside the gene matches. Germline CDR1 SGDLS, CDR2 YYNGEE. CDR3 length: 16 residues. CDR3: CASSPETGASTDTQYF. The CDR3 region has the DNA TGTGCCAGCAGCCCAGAAACAGGGGCGAGCACAGATACGCAGTATTTT.

This clonotype was detected a few times. The J gene is TRBJ1-4, the V gene TRBV27, with D hard to call. From germline, CDR1 is MNHEY and CDR2 SMNVEV (reference sequence). This CDR3 has 15 residues. Trimming cost V 2 bases and J 3 bases, with 10 bases left between them. The CDR3 DNA is TGTGCCAGCAGTTTAGGTGGCTTTGCTAATGAAAAACTGTTTTTT. Its protein product is CASSLGGFANEKLFF.

This clonotype occurred a few times. This sequence joins TRBV25-1 and TRBJ1-5; D is possibly TRBD1 (6 bases). The CDR3 totals 15 residues. V dropped 4 bases and J dropped 5 bases, with 15 bases sitting between them. Germline CDR1 and CDR2: MGHDK and SYGVNS. The CDR3 bases are TGTGCCAGCAGTGCGGGAGGGGGGGGTTATCAGCCCCAGCATTTT. The encoded protein is CASSAGGGGYQPQHF.